The 7 T cell receptor beta chains reported below all come from one sample, sequenced in a study of blood T cell repertoires in COVID-19. Clones were sequenced by immunoSEQ multiplex PCR, and TCRdb holds only the in-frame ones, with some missing. Counted here are some 150,000 clones, about 83% occurring once; the ten biggest clones make up 3.6%. Sequencing input: PBMCs or T cells enriched from blood (not recorded which). The receptors derive from a woman aged 50 to 65 in a cohort exposed to, infected with or recovered from COVID-19 (not recorded which).

This rearrangement joins TRBV5-1 to TRBJ2-7; 9 positions agree with TRBD2. This CDR3 is 16 amino acids long. Germline CDR1 and CDR2: SGHRS and YFSETQ. Trimming at V came to 0 bases and at J to 2 bases, leaving 6 bases not matched to a gene. In DNA form, the CDR3 reads TGCGCCAGCAGCTTGGAAGGCGGGGGGGGCGCCTACGAGCAGTACTTC. It specifies CASSLEGGGGAYEQYF.

The rearrangement links TRBV7-3 to TRBJ2-1; 9 bases align to TRBD2. Germline V gene sequence: CDR1 SGHTA, CDR2 FQGTGA. Losses at the gene ends were 5 bases for V and 0 bases for J; bases not matched to a gene: 5. The CDR3 is 16 residues long. The CDR3 reads CASSPAREGSYNEQFF. CDR3 DNA sequence: TGTGCCAGCAGCCCGGCGCGGGAGGGCTCCTACAATGAGCAGTTCTTC.

The V and J genes are TRBV3-1 (or the pseudogene TRBV3-2) and TRBJ2-3; 7 nucleotides agree with TRBD1. The CDR3 is made up of 15 amino acids. With 0 bases clipped from V and 8 bases from J, the junction kept 8 bases outside the gene matches. Germline lookup yields CDR1 LGHDT and CDR2 YNNKEL (reference sequence). The CDR3 sequence: CASSQDRGTERTQYF. Here the CDR3 DNA reads TGTGCCAGCAGCCAAGATAGAGGGACAGAGCGTACGCAGTATTTT.

The gene calls are TRBV24-1 and TRBJ1-5, with 7 nucleotides matching TRBD1. The CDR3 extends over 15 amino acids. Looked up from germline, CDR1 is KGHDR and CDR2 is SFDVKD. After removal of 3 bases from V and 5 bases from J, the junction contained 6 bases not matched to a gene. The CDR3 DNA reads TGTGCCACCAGTGATGTGACAGGGTCAGATCAGCCCCAGCATTTT. It is translated as CATSDVTGSDQPQHF.

The chain couples TRBV29-1 to TRBJ1-3; D gene unclear. Germline V gene lookup returns CDR1 SQVTM and CDR2 ANQGSEA. CDR3 length: 12 residues. The DNA of the CDR3 is TGCTTGAGGGATTTCTCTGGAAACACCATATATTTT. Residues: CLRDFSGNTIYF.

J is TRBJ2-1 and V is TRBV5-4; 10 bases are a match to TRBD2. The CDR3 totals 17 residues. Trimming took 0 bases from V and 7 from J; bases not matched to a gene: 10. Germline-derived CDR1 and CDR2 are SGHNT and YYREEE (reference sequence). The CDR3 loop reads CASSLAGTAGGINEQFF. The CDR3 DNA reads as TGTGCCAGCAGCTTGGCCGGAACAGCGGGAGGGATAAATGAGCAGTTCTTC.

The genes are TRBV28 and TRBJ2-7; 9 nucleotides match TRBD2. This CDR3 is built from 15 residues. The junction had 7 bases not matched to a gene; V was cut back by 7 bases and J by 0 bases. In germline, CDR1 is MDHEN, CDR2 SYDVKM. CDR3 loop: CASTTSGQSSYEQYF. The CDR3, as DNA: TGTGCCAGCACCACTAGCGGGCAGAGCTCCTACGAGCAGTACTTC.